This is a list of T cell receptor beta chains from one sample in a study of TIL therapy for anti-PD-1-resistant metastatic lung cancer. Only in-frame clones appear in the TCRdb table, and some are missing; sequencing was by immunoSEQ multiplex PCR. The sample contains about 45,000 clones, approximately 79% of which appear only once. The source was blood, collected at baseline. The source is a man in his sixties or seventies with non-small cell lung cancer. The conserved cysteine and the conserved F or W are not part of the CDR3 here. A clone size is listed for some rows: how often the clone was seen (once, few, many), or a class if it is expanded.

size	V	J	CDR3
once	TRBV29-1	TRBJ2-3	SVSKDRDPAGTDTQY
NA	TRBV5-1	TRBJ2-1	ASSQGQTSLSYNEQF
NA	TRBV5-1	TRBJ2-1	ASSLDLLAGYNEQF
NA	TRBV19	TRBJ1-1	ASSIVGTGSTEAF
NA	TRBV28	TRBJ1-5	ASSLAGSQPQH
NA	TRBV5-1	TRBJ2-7	ASSLSGEYEQY
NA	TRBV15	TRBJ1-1	ATSRVGGEWVTEAF
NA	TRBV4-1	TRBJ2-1	ASSQVSQPTIGQGGSYNEQF
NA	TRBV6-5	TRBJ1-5	ASSWNSNQPQH
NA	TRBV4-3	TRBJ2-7	ASSQERDNIYEQY
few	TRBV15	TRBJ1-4	ATSRGGEKLF
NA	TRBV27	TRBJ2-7	ASSLKEETNEQY
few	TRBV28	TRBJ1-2	ASSLAGTYGYT
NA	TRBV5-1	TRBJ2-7	ASSFGTGYSYEQY
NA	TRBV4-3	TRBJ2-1	ASSQDAPSSYNEQF
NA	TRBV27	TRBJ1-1	ASTLTRNTEAF
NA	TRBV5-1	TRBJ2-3	ASSVTPSGSTDTQY
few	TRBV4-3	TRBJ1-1	ASRRGDMNTEAF
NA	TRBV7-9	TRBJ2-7	ASSSKDNHGEQY
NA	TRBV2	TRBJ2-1	ASSESRGSYNEQF
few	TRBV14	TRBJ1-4	ASSQVGRASNEKLF
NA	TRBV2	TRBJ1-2	ASIDRVQYGYT
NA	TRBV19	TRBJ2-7	ASRQSQGEQY
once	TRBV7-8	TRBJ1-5	ASSLEVINQPQH
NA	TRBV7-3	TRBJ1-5	ASSAGHGQPQH
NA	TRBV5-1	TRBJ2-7	ASSVRQGTGEQY
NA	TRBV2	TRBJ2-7	ASSEGMGSVEQY
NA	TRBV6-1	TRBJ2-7	ASSERTGEAYEQY
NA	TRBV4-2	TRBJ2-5	ASSPSIGETQY
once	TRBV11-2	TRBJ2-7	ASSRTIDFSYEQY
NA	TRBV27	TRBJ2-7	ASTPQGRAYEQY
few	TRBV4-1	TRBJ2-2	ASGLAGGGTGELF
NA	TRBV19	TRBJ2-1	ASSFRSGTGDNSEQF
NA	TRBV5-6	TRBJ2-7	ASSSSGGYEQY
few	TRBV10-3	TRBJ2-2	AITAGGRDTGELF
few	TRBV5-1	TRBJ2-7	ASSMSGPYEQY
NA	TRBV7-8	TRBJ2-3	ASSFREGNTDTQY
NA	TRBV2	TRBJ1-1	ASSPDTNTEAF
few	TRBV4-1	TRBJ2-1	ASSQDFYGRAANEQF
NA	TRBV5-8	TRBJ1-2	ASSEGGQPRYGYT
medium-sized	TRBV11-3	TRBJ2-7	ASSLGQTYEQY
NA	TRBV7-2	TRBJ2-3	ASSLGLAGEGTQY
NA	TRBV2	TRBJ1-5	ASSEQGETQPQH
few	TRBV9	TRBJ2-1	ASSVAGGSYNEQF
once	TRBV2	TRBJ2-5	ASSERVAGGFSRETQY
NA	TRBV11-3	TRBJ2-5	ASSSGLAGAQETQY
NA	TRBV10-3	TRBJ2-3	AISGETGPSTDTQY
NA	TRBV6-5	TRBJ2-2	ASSQVPNTGELF
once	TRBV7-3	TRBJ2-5	ASSLGFRTGHQETQY
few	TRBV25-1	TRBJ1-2	ASSVGGTNYGYT
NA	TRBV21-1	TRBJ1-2	ASSKALGGLGGYT
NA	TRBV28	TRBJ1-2	ASSQNANYGYT
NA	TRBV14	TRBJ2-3	ASSQAYHTDTQY
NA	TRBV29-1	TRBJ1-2	SVGTGGAYGYT
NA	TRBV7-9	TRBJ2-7	ASSLAGVVHEQY
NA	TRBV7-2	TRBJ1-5	ASSLEGHSNQPQH
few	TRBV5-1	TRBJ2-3	ATPGGSGQRTDTQY
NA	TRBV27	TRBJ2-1	ASSPRRLYNEQF
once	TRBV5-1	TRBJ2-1	ASRGTSGSDRNEQF